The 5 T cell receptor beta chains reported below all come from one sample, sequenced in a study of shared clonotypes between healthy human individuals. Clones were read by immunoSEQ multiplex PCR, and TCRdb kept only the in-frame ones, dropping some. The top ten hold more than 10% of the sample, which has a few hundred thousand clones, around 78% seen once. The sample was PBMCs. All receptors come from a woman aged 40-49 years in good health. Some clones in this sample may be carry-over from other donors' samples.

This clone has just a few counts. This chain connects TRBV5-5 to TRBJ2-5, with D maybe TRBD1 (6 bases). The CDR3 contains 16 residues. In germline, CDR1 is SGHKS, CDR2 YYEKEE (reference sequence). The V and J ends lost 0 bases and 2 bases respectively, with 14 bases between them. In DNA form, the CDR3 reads TGTGCCAGCAGCTTGGGTCGTGCCAGGGGTCAAGAGACCCAGTACTTC. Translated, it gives CASSLGRARGQETQYF.

CDR3 residues: CASSEGYAQWGYTF. As DNA, the CDR3 is TGTGCCAGCAGTGAAGGGTATGCCCAGTGGGGCTACACCTTC. The genes are TRBV6-1 and TRBJ1-2; D unclear. Trimming left V 1 base short and J 8 bases short, with 14 bases between. The germline V gene has CDR1 MNHNS and CDR2 SASEGT. CDR3 size: 14 residues.

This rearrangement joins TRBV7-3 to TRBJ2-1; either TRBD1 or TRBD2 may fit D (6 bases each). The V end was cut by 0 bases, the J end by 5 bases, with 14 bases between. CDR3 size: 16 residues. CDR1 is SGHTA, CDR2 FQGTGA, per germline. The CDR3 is CASSLTSGAQHNEQFF. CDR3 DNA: TGTGCCAGCAGCTTAACTTCGGGGGCGCAGCACAATGAGCAGTTCTTC.

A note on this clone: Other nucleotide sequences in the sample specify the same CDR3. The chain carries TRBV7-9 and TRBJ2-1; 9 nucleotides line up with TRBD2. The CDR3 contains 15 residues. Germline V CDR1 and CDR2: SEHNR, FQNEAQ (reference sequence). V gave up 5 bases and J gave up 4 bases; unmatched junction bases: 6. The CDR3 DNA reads TGTGCCAGCAGCCTACTAGCGGGCGGTTACAATGAGCAGTTCTTC. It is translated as CASSLLAGGYNEQFF.

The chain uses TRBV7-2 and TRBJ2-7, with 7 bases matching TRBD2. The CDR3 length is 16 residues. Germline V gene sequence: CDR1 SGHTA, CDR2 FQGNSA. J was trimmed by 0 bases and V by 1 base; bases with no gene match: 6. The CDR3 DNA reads TGTGCCAGCAGCTTAGAGGTCGGCGGGAGCTCCTACGAGCAGTACTTC. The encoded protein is CASSLEVGGSSYEQYF.